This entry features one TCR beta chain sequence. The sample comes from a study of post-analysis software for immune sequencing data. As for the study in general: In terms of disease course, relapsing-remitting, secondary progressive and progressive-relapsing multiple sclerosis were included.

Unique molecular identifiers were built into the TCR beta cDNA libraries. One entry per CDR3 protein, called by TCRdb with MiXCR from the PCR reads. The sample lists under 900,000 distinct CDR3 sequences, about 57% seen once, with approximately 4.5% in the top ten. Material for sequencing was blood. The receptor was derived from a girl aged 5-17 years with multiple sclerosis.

CDR3 protein: CASSLREEGYTF. The CDR3 region has the DNA TGTGCCAGCAGCTTACGGGAGGAGGGCTACACCTTC. The rearrangement links TRBV7-2 to TRBJ1-2; D call uncertain. The V gene lost 2 bases and the J gene lost 8 bases, with 9 bases spanning the gap. CDR3 size: 12 residues. CDR1 SGHTA and CDR2 FQGNSA come from the germline V gene.